The rows below give T cell receptor beta chains drawn from one sample of a study of technical replicates of blood from four donors. Profiling relied on immunoSEQ multiplex PCR, and the TCRdb table lists in-frame clones only, not all of them. The sample carries fewer than 100,000 clones, about 89% recorded once. Material for sequencing was T cells isolated from PBMCs. The receptors originated from a human donor in good health. Each CDR3 is given with its conserved first and last residue. A D gene is named only where the DNA matches it firmly. Rows give clone size only sometimes, using once, few, many, or a class for an expanded clone.

d_gene,abundance,v_gene,j_gene,CDR3aa,CDR3nt
-,-,TRBV9,TRBJ2-7,CASSPPGRVPLSLYF,TGTGCCAGCAGCCCACCAGGCAGGGTACCCCTTTCGTTGTACTTC
-,-,TRBV4-1,TRBJ2-3,CASSLYTDTQYF,TGCGCCAGCAGCCTCTACACAGATACGCAGTATTTT
-,-,TRBV7-8,TRBJ2-3,CASSLARVLGGDTQYF,TGTGCCAGCAGCTTAGCGCGGGTCCTCGGTGGAGATACGCAGTATTTT
-,-,TRBV6-5,TRBJ2-2,CASSYRTDNTGELFF,TGTGCCAGCAGTTACAGGACAGACAACACCGGGGAGCTGTTTTTT
TRBD1,-,TRBV5-1,TRBJ2-7,CASSRGQTAYEQYF,TGCGCCAGCAGCCGGGGACAGACCGCCTACGAGCAGTACTTC
TRBD1,-,TRBV5-1,TRBJ1-5,CASSLGTDRANQPQHF,TGCGCCAGCAGCTTGGGGACCGACAGGGCAAATCAGCCCCAGCATTTT
-,-,TRBV10-3,TRBJ2-2,CAIFGPPGGGELFF,TGTGCCATCTTCGGCCCACCCGGGGGCGGGGAGCTGTTTTTT
-,-,TRBV21-1,TRBJ2-4,CASSKPGTKNIQYF,TGTGCCAGCAGCAAACCGGGGACCAAAAACATTCAGTACTTC
-,-,TRBV2,TRBJ2-5,CASRTGQETQYF,TGTGCCAGCAGAACAGGGCAAGAGACCCAGTACTTC
TRBD1,-,TRBV19,TRBJ1-1,CASSPSYTGENTEAFF,TGTGCCAGTAGTCCCTCCTATACAGGGGAGAACACTGAAGCTTTCTTT
-,-,TRBV5-1,TRBJ1-1,CASSLVGGNTEAFF,TGCGCCAGCAGCTTGGTGGGGGGTAACACTGAAGCTTTCTTT
-,-,TRBV28,TRBJ1-5,CASRPRTAENQPQHF,TGTGCCAGCAGACCTAGGACAGCAGAAAATCAGCCCCAGCATTTT
TRBD1,few,TRBV4-2,TRBJ1-4,CASSHTGDRNEKLFF,TGTGCCAGCAGCCATACAGGGGACCGGAATGAAAAACTGTTTTTT
TRBD2,once,TRBV7-8,TRBJ2-7,CASSSSSGRREQYF,TGTGCCAGCAGCTCTTCTAGCGGGAGGAGGGAGCAGTACTTC
-,-,TRBV27,TRBJ1-2,CASSPGASYGYTF,TGTGCCAGCTCCCCCGGAGCCAGCTATGGCTACACCTTC
TRBD1,few,TRBV30,TRBJ2-1,CACRVTGGYNEQFF,TGTGCCTGCCGAGTTACAGGGGGCTACAATGAGCAGTTCTTC
-,-,TRBV5-1,TRBJ2-7,CASSPAEGRPYEQYF,TGCGCCAGCAGCCCTGCGGAAGGTAGGCCCTACGAGCAGTACTTC
TRBD2,-,TRBV10-3,TRBJ2-4,CAISGGGLERAKNIQYF,TGTGCCATCAGTGGGGGGGGACTAGAGAGGGCCAAAAACATTCAGTACTTC
-,-,TRBV19,TRBJ2-1,CASSTSGGRSYNEQFF,-
TRBD1,-,TRBV27,TRBJ1-6,CASLPPGQGPSPLHF,TGTGCCAGTTTACCTCCGGGACAGGGTCCATCACCCCTCCACTTT
-,-,TRBV27,TRBJ1-5,CASSPQKRGPEGSNQPQHF,TGTGCCAGCAGTCCCCAAAAAAGGGGCCCCGAAGGGAGCAATCAGCCCCAGCATTTT
-,-,TRBV11-3,TRBJ1-4,CASSSHRVGNEKLFF,TGTGCCAGCAGCTCCCACAGGGTGGGTAATGAAAAACTGTTTTTT
TRBD2,-,TRBV18,TRBJ2-7,CASSLFSGRGEQYF,TGTGCCAGCTCCCTCTTTAGCGGGAGGGGCGAGCAGTACTTC
TRBD1,-,TRBV5-1,TRBJ2-7,CASTSSGTGNLYEQYF,TGCGCCAGCACCTCCTCCGGGACAGGGAACCTCTACGAGCAGTACTTC
TRBD1,-,TRBV5-1,TRBJ2-2,CASRDRDDGELFF,TGCGCCAGCAGGGACAGGGACGACGGGGAGCTGTTTTTT
-,-,TRBV27,TRBJ2-5,CASSSRETQYF,TGTGCCAGCAGTTCTAGGGAGACCCAGTACTTC
-,-,TRBV29-1,TRBJ1-2,CSVEPHGVLDYGYTF,TGCAGCGTTGAACCCCACGGGGTCCTCGACTATGGCTACACCTTC